One and the same sample provided the 18 T cell receptor beta chains below, sequenced in a study of blood T cell repertoires in COVID-19. Profiled with immunoSEQ multiplex PCR; TCRdb holds only in-frame clones, not every one. Here the sample spans 90,000 to 150,000 clones, around 85% being singletons. What was sequenced was peripheral blood. The receptors originated from a man aged 55 to 70 with acute or convalescent COVID-19.

The chain uses TRBV19 and TRBJ2-1; perhaps TRBD2 as D (5 bases). Germline V lookup: CDR1 LNHDA, CDR2 SQIVND (reference sequence). The CDR3 has 10 residues. Trimming stripped 5 bases from V and 13 bases from J, with 9 bases between. This CDR3 is CASSPGDQFF. CDR3 nucleotide sequence: TGTGCCAGTAGTCCCGGGGATCAGTTCTTC.

The count of this clone is one. The CDR3 loop is CASSLLQGGDGYTF. The CDR3 nucleotides are TGTGCCAGCAGCTTGTTACAGGGGGGCGATGGCTACACCTTC. The rearrangement links TRBV7-8 to TRBJ1-2; 8 bases are shared with TRBD1. Looked up from germline, CDR1 is SGHVS and CDR2 is FQNEAQ. V lost 3 bases and J lost 6; bases outside the gene matches: 6. The length of the CDR3 is 14 residues.

The J gene is TRBJ2-5, the V gene TRBV4-2; a possible D gene is TRBD1 (6 bases). Trimming took 1 base from V and 4 from J, leaving 19 bases between them. This CDR3 contains 17 residues. Germline values: CDR1 LGHNA, CDR2 YNFKEQ. The CDR3 region is CASSQGLTGTPGETQYF. The DNA of the CDR3 is TGTGCCAGCAGCCAAGGTCTTACCGGGACACCAGGAGAGACCCAGTACTTC.

This chain joins TRBV9 and TRBJ2-1; TRBD2 matches 14 bases. This CDR3 is 16 amino acids long. Trimming cost V 4 bases and J 9 bases; bases outside gene matches: 9. The V gene's germline CDR1 is SGDLS and CDR2 YYNGEE. CDR3 protein: CASSPLGTSGSSEQFF. In DNA, the CDR3 is TGTGCCAGCAGCCCGCTCGGGACTAGCGGGAGTTCTGAGCAGTTCTTC.

The genes are TRBV28 and TRBJ1-1, with 8 bases lining up with TRBD1. The V and J ends lost 4 bases and 5 bases, in that order; junction bases with no gene match: 15. The CDR3 totals 17 residues. Germline V lookup: CDR1 MDHEN, CDR2 SYDVKM. In DNA form, the CDR3 reads TGTGCCAGCAGTTCTACCTTTACAGGGGGAACGGGAACTGAAGCTTTCTTT. It yields the protein CASSSTFTGGTGTEAFF.

The chain couples TRBV5-4 to TRBJ2-3, with 8 bases lining up with TRBD2. CDR3 length: 14 residues. V gave up 4 bases and J gave up 5 bases; unmatched junction bases: 6. Germline loops: CDR1 SGHNT, CDR2 YYREEE (reference sequence). In DNA form, the CDR3 reads TGTGCCAGCAGCCACGGGGGGGCACGAGATACGCAGTATTTT. Encoded protein: CASSHGGARDTQYF.

The chain employs TRBV27 and TRBJ2-3; 9 positions match TRBD2. Trimming cost V 5 bases and J 0 bases; bases outside gene matches: 6. The CDR3 is 16 residues long. CDR1 is MNHEY, CDR2 SMNVEV, per germline (reference sequence). Written as DNA, the CDR3 is TGTGCCAGCAGTCCACAGCGGGGGGTGAGCACAGATACGCAGTATTTT. It codes for CASSPQRGVSTDTQYF.

This chain links TRBV3-1 (or the pseudogene TRBV3-2) with TRBJ1-2, with D unclear. CDR1 is LGHDT and CDR2 is YNNKEL in the germline V gene (reference sequence). Trimming left V 4 bases short and J 4 bases short, with 16 bases between. The CDR3 contains 15 residues. The CDR3 sequence: CASSPGSQASYGYTF. CDR3 nucleotides: TGTGCCAGCAGCCCCGGGTCCCAAGCGAGCTATGGCTACACCTTC.

The chain uses TRBV24-1 and TRBJ2-7; D unresolved. CDR3 length: 12 amino acids. Germline V gene sequence: CDR1 KGHDR, CDR2 SFDVKD. The ends were cut back, 9 bases at V and 5 bases at J, with 13 bases in the middle. For the CDR3, the DNA is TGTGCCACCTTTAGGAGCGACGACGAGCAGTACTTC. Translated, it gives CATFRSDDEQYF.

J is TRBJ1-6 and V is TRBV10-2; possible D gene TRBD1, 6 bases. Germline V lookup: CDR1 WSHSY, CDR2 SAAADI. The CDR3 runs to 14 residues. Trimming took off 3 bases at V and 3 bases at J, with 6 bases between the two ends. The CDR3 is CASSEQGYNSPLHF. DNA for the CDR3: TGCGCCAGCAGTGAACAGGGCTATAATTCACCCCTCCACTTT.

V is TRBV11-3 and J is TRBJ2-3; D is unresolved. The V end lost 5 bases, the J end lost 2 bases, and 8 bases lay between the germline ends. The germline V gene encodes CDR1 SGHNT and CDR2 YENEEA. The CDR3 totals 13 residues. CDR3 region: CASSQQDTDTQYF. The CDR3 region has the DNA TGTGCCAGCAGCCAGCAGGACACAGATACGCAGTATTTT.

CDR3: CASPGPQARRRAEAFF. The DNA of the CDR3 is TGTGCCAGCCCTGGCCCCCAGGCTAGGAGGCGGGCTGAAGCTTTCTTT. The chain carries TRBV6-6 and TRBJ1-1; D is undetermined. Germline V gene sequence: CDR1 MNHNY, CDR2 SVGAGI (reference sequence). CDR3 size: 16 residues. V gave up 8 bases and J gave up 6 bases, with 25 bases separating them.

V gene TRBV2 combines with J gene TRBJ1-2; 7 bases are shared with TRBD1. This CDR3 region has 13 residues. Germline loops: CDR1 SNHLY, CDR2 FYNNEI. With V trimmed by 5 bases and J by 3 bases, 3 bases remained unmatched. CDR3 residues: CASSRQGYYGYTF. The CDR3, as DNA: TGTGCCAGCAGTCGACAGGGCTACTATGGCTACACCTTC.

The rearrangement uses TRBV5-4 and TRBJ2-5, with D possibly TRBD2 on 8 matching bases. This CDR3 comprises 16 residues. Germline V CDR1 and CDR2: SGHNT, YYREEE (reference sequence). V lost 4 bases and J lost 4, with 20 bases in between. CDR3 DNA: TGTGCCAGCAGCGACGGACTAGCCAAGGGGGCAGAGACCCAGTACTTC. It specifies CASSDGLAKGAETQYF.

The V call is TRBV27, the J call TRBJ1-5; tentatively, D is TRBD1 (5 bases). The V gene's germline CDR1 is MNHEY and CDR2 SMNVEV (reference sequence). Trimming left V 6 bases short and J 3 bases short, with 21 bases between. This CDR3 contains 17 residues. The CDR3 DNA follows: TGTGCCAGCAGACAACAAGGGGATTCTGGGGCCAATCAGCCCCAGCATTTT. This encodes CASRQQGDSGANQPQHF.

The V call is TRBV7-2, the J call TRBJ2-1; D is possibly TRBD2 (5 bases). V was cut by 3 bases and J by 0 bases, with 15 bases left in between. The V gene's germline CDR1 is SGHTA and CDR2 FQGNSA. The CDR3 totals 17 residues. The CDR3 DNA is TGTGCCAGCAGCTTCCTTGGGTTAGCGAGCTCCTACAATGAGCAGTTCTTC. It translates to CASSFLGLASSYNEQFF.

The genes are TRBV28 and TRBJ2-1; D not resolved. This CDR3 is built from 11 residues. Trimming pared 5 bases from V and 8 bases from J, leaving 7 bases between. Looked up from germline, CDR1 is MDHEN and CDR2 is SYDVKM. CDR3 sequence reads: CASSPSHEQFF. The CDR3 DNA reads as TGTGCCAGCAGTCCGAGCCATGAGCAGTTCTTC.

This clone was recorded many times. The gene calls are TRBV4-1 and TRBJ1-6, with D possibly being TRBD1 (6 bases). Germline V lookup: CDR1 MGHRA, CDR2 YSYEKL. This CDR3 has 14 residues. Between the trimmed V and J ends, which lost 2 bases and 7 bases, there was a span of 9 bases. CDR3 loop: CASSQHRANSPLHF. CDR3 sequence (DNA): TGCGCCAGCAGCCAACACAGGGCGAATTCACCCCTCCACTTT.